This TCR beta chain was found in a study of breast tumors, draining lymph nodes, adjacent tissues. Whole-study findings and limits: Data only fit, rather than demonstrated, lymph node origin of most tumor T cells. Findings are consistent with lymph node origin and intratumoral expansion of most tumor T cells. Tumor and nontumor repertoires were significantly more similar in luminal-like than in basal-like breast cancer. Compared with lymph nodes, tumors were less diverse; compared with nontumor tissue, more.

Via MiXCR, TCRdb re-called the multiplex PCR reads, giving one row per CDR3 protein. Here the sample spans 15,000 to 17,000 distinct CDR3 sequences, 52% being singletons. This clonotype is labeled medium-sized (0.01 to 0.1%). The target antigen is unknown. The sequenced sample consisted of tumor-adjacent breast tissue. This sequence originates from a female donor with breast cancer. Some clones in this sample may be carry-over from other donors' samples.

This CDR3 is CASSPLVSLSYEQYF. DNA of the CDR3: TGTGCCAGCAGCCCGTTGGTCAGCCTCTCCTACGAGCAGTACTTC. V and J are TRBV7-9 and TRBJ2-7; D ambiguous. Germline V gives CDR1 SEHNR, CDR2 FQNEAQ (reference sequence). This CDR3 contains 15 residues. Trimming shortened V by 5 bases and J by 0 bases, and 14 bases separated the two germline ends.